These T cell receptor beta chains were read from a single sample in a study of blood T cell repertoires in COVID-19. Produced via immunoSEQ multiplex PCR; TCRdb's table is partial and in-frame only. The sample holds more than 50,000 clones, 80% seen once. Specimen: peripheral blood. The receptors come from a human donor in a cohort sampled during active COVID-19. The CDR3 runs from the conserved cysteine through the conserved F or W. The D gene is left open where the match is weak. The size entry is marked missing in some rows and otherwise reads once, few, many or a size class.

D	size	V	J	DNA	CDR3
.	.	TRBV4-1	TRBJ2-7	TGCGCCAGCAGCCATCTGTTAGCGAGCTCCTACGAGCAGTACTTC	CASSHLLASSYEQYF
.	.	TRBV23-1	TRBJ2-2	TGCGCCATCGAGAACCCCAACCTAGATGCCGGGGAGCTGTTTTTT	CAIENPNLDAGELFF
.	.	TRBV9	TRBJ2-2	TGTGCCAGCAGCCCAAGACAGGATTCGAACACCGGGGAGCTGTTTTTT	CASSPRQDSNTGELFF
TRBD1	.	TRBV19	TRBJ2-7	TGTGCCAGTAGTATTGGAGGGACAGGGAGCTACGAGCAGTACTTC	CASSIGGTGSYEQYF
TRBD1	.	TRBV27	TRBJ1-2	TGTGCCAGCAGTTCAGGACAGGGGTATGGCTACACCTTC	CASSSGQGYGYTF
.	.	TRBV6-2/TRBV6-3	TRBJ2-7	TGTGCCAGCAGTCCCCCTAAGACCCGAGGGTACGAGCAGTACTTC	CASSPPKTRGYEQYF
TRBD1	.	TRBV6-6	TRBJ1-1	TGCCATAAGCAGGTTAAGGAGACAGGGAGGACTGAAGCTTTCTTT	CHKQVKETGRTEAFF
TRBD2	once	TRBV4-1	TRBJ2-3	TGCGCCAGCAGCAATCCGGGACTAGCGGGAAAGAGTGGCACAGATACGCAGTATTTT	CASSNPGLAGKSGTDTQYF
TRBD2	.	TRBV7-8	TRBJ2-4	TGTGCCAGCAGCCCTAGGACGCGGGGACTAGCGGCGGGGAACATTCAGTACTTC	CASSPRTRGLAAGNIQYF
.	.	TRBV11-3	TRBJ2-3	TGTGCCAGCAGCTTCAGCCTCGGTGTAGCGGCAGATACGCAGTATTTT	CASSFSLGVAADTQYF
.	.	TRBV9	TRBJ2-6	TGTGCCAGCAGCGTAGACGCTAGCATTTCCTCTGGGGCCAACGTCCTGACTTTC	CASSVDASISSGANVLTF
.	.	TRBV28	TRBJ2-7	TGTGCCAGCAGTCCTTACCCGGGTAGTAGCCAACCCTACGAGCAGTACTTC	CASSPYPGSSQPYEQYF
.	.	TRBV28	TRBJ2-7	TGTGCCAGCACCCCCCCCCAGGCCTACGAGCAGTACTTC	CASTPPQAYEQYF
.	.	TRBV18	TRBJ1-6	TGTGCCAGCAAACTAACCGGACAGTATTCACCCCTCCACTTT	CASKLTGQYSPLHF
.	few	TRBV12-3/TRBV12-4	TRBJ1-1	TGTGCCAGCAGTCTGATGAGAAACACTGAAGCTTTCTTT	CASSLMRNTEAFF
.	once	TRBV6-6	TRBJ2-7	TGTGCCAGCAGTCCTGGCGGGTCCCCCGAGCAGTACTTC	CASSPGGSPEQYF
.	many	TRBV7-2	TRBJ2-7	TGTGCCAGCAGCTCTAATACCTACAGGGGGGGATATTACGAGCAGTACTTC	CASSSNTYRGGYYEQYF
.	.	TRBV28	TRBJ1-1	TGTGCCAGCGGACCCCGACAGCGATACACTGAAGCTTTCTTT	CASGPRQRYTEAFF
.	few	TRBV10-3	TRBJ2-7	TGTGCCATCAGTGACTCGGGACTCAGCAATGACGAGCAGTACTTC	CAISDSGLSNDEQYF
.	.	TRBV7-7	TRBJ2-1	TGTGCTAGCAGCTTAGACAGCGGCGGGGCAGGAGGCAATGAGCAGTTCTTC	CASSLDSGGAGGNEQFF
.	.	TRBV28	TRBJ2-7	TGTGCCAGTTCCCGTCAGGGGACCCTTTACGAGCAGTACTTC	CASSRQGTLYEQYF
.	.	TRBV5-6	TRBJ1-5	TGTGCCAGCAGCCCCGCGGGGGGGCGCGGTCAGCCCCAGCATTTT	CASSPAGGRGQPQHF
TRBD2	.	TRBV5-6	TRBJ2-3	TGTGCCAGCAGCTTGGATTTTGCGGGAGCCCCAGATACGCAGTATTTT	CASSLDFAGAPDTQYF
TRBD2	few	TRBV28	TRBJ2-7	TGTGCCAGCAGTATGAGCGGGAGTGGTTCCTACGAGCAGTACTTC	CASSMSGSGSYEQYF
.	.	TRBV11-2	TRBJ2-5	TGTGCCAGCAGCCCGGGTAGGGGATTTCAAGAGACCCAGTACTTC	CASSPGRGFQETQYF
.	.	TRBV21-1	TRBJ2-7	TGTGCCAGCAGCAAACCGCAACAGGGGGCGCCCTACGAGCAGTACTTC	CASSKPQQGAPYEQYF
TRBD2	.	TRBV7-6	TRBJ2-5	TGTGCCAGCAGCTTAGGTGGGACTAGCGGGGCGGAGACCCAGTACTTC	CASSLGGTSGAETQYF